The 26 T cell receptor beta chains below come from one sample, sequenced in a study of Ad26.COV2.S vaccination and SARS-CoV-2 variants. The treatment denotes: roughly 18 received Ad26.COV2.S at low or high dose, single or two shots; 5 received placebo; per-sample allocation not given. After the first vaccine or placebo injection, samples were drawn on day 63. Profiling relied on immunoSEQ multiplex PCR, and the TCRdb table lists in-frame clones only, not all of them. This table holds about 260,000 clones, 70% to 90% found once. The specimen comprised peripheral blood, sampled in a trial of Ad26.COV2.S vaccine versus placebo. The receptors were sampled from a person between 18 and 60 years old who received the Ad26.COV2.S COVID-19 vaccine or a placebo.

This rearrangement joins TRBV5-6 to TRBJ2-1, with a weak D call TRBD2 (6 bases). Looked up from germline, CDR1 is SGHDT and CDR2 is YYEEEE. There are 15 residues in the CDR3. The ends were cut back, 4 bases at V and 2 bases at J, with 13 bases in the middle. CDR3 DNA: TGTGCCAGCAGCCCCGGACTATTAGCCTACAATGAGCAGTTCTTC. The encoded protein is CASSPGLLAYNEQFF.

The chain employs TRBV4-1 and TRBJ1-2; possibly TRBD1 for D (6 bases). Germline V lookup: CDR1 MGHRA, CDR2 YSYEKL. This CDR3 is 15 amino acids long. V was shortened by 8 bases and J by 5 bases, with 21 bases between the two germline ends. For the CDR3, the DNA is TGCGCCAGCCTGAGGACAGAAGGCTTCGGGTATGGCTACACCTTC. Translated: CASLRTEGFGYGYTF.

The genes are TRBV27 and TRBJ1-2; D not resolved. From germline, CDR1 is MNHEY and CDR2 SMNVEV (reference sequence). This CDR3 is 14 amino acids long. Deletions cut 4 bases from V and 0 bases from J, with 9 bases between. In DNA, the CDR3 is TGTGCCAGCAGTTCGAACAGAGCTAACTATGGCTACACCTTC. Its translation is CASSSNRANYGYTF.

This chain joins TRBV7-8 and TRBJ1-4; 9 bases line up with TRBD1. V lost 5 bases and J lost 7; bases outside the gene matches: 11. The germline V gene encodes CDR1 SGHVS and CDR2 FQNEAQ. The CDR3 contains 16 residues. The CDR3 DNA follows: TGTGCCAGCAGCCTTCCCGGGACAGGGAGGCGTGAAAAACTGTTTTTT. Its translation is CASSLPGTGRREKLFF.

This chain uses TRBV10-3 with TRBJ1-2; D is possibly TRBD1 (6 bases). The CDR3 has 13 residues. Germline CDR1 is ENHRY and CDR2 is SYGVKD. Between the trimmed V and J ends, which lost 0 bases and 8 bases, there was a span of 10 bases. The CDR3 nucleotides read TGTGCCATCAGTGAGTCACAGGGAGGAGGCTACACCTTC. Encoded protein: CAISESQGGGYTF.

This chain connects TRBV5-6 to TRBJ1-2, with D possibly TRBD1 on 6 matching bases. Germline loops: CDR1 SGHDT, CDR2 YYEEEE. V gave up 3 bases and J gave up 8 bases, with 17 bases separating them. The CDR3 length is 14 residues. Written as DNA, the CDR3 is TGTGCCAGCAGCTGGGGGGCGGAAAGTCGGGGCTACACCTTC. This translates into CASSWGAESRGYTF.

This clone has at least ten counts. The V and J genes are TRBV6-2 or TRBV6-3 and TRBJ2-7; unclear D gene. This CDR3 spans 15 amino acids. From germline, CDR1 is MNHEY and CDR2 SVGEGT. Trimming stripped 0 bases from V and 2 bases from J, with 11 bases between. As DNA, the CDR3 is TGTGCCAGCAGTTACTCGGGCAGTAACGCCTACGAGCAGTACGTC. Translating it yields CASSYSGSNAYEQYV.

This clone occurred once. J is TRBJ1-5 and V is TRBV19; the D gene is possibly TRBD1 (5 bases). V lost 6 bases and J 6 bases, leaving 12 bases between the germline ends. Germline V gives CDR1 LNHDA, CDR2 SQIVND (reference sequence). The CDR3 extends over 13 amino acids. CDR3: CASRRGMGQPQHF. The DNA for the CDR3 is TGTGCCAGTAGGCGGGGGATGGGTCAGCCCCAGCATTTT.

The rearrangement links TRBV11-1 to TRBJ2-7; D may match TRBD1 or TRBD2 (5 bases each). The CDR3 consists of 14 residues. In germline, CDR1 is SGHAT, CDR2 FQDESV (reference sequence). V dropped 2 bases and J dropped 5 bases, with 13 bases sitting between them. CDR3 sequence reads: CASSLRGGLDEQYF. DNA for the CDR3: TGTGCCAGCAGCTTACGGGGCGGGCTCGACGAGCAGTACTTC.

This CDR3 is CASSLERFGGQPQHF. In DNA, the CDR3 is TGTGCCAGCAGTTTAGAGCGGTTCGGGGGGCAGCCCCAGCATTTT. The chain links TRBV27 to TRBJ1-5; D may be TRBD1 (5 bases). This CDR3 contains 15 residues. CDR1 is MNHEY and CDR2 is SMNVEV in the germline V gene (reference sequence). V lost 2 bases and J lost 7, with 15 bases in between.

V gene TRBV5-6 combines with J gene TRBJ1-1; D is undetermined. Per the germline V gene, CDR1 is SGHDT and CDR2 is YYEEEE. Deletions cut 2 bases from V and 6 bases from J, with 14 bases between. CDR3 length equals 14 residues. CDR3 amino acids: CASSFLHLSAEAFF. The CDR3 bases are TGTGCCAGCAGCTTTTTACACCTCAGCGCTGAAGCTTTCTTT. The full variable domain, rest sourced from reference TRBV5-6 and TRBJ1-1, is DAGVTQSPTHLIKTRGQQVTLRCSPKSGHDTVSWYQQALGQGPQFIFQYYEEEERQRGNFPDRFSGHQFPNYSSELNVNALLLGDSALYLCASSFLHLSAEAFFGQGTRLTVV.

The chain has TRBV9 and TRBJ2-5; 7 bases are shared with TRBD1. The J segment lost 5 bases and the V segment lost 2 bases, leaving 9 bases of the junction unmatched. The CDR3 loop spans 15 amino acids. The germline V gene has CDR1 SGDLS and CDR2 YYNGEE. In DNA form, the CDR3 reads TGTGCCAGCAGCGTCTTCACAGGGGCGGGCGAGACCCAGTACTTC. Translating gives CASSVFTGAGETQYF.

Remarks on this clone: Relative to the germline gene, one junction end is altered; a read error may explain this. V gene TRBV7-2 combines with J gene TRBJ1-3, with D unresolved. This CDR3 has 12 residues. CDR1 and CDR2 (germline): SGHTA, FQGNSA. The CDR3 bases are TGTGCCAGCAGCCCCCTCCGGGCCGCCGTGGATTTT. Protein sequence: CASSPLRAAVDF. Combining the CDR3 with reference TRBV7-2 and TRBJ1-3 gives the whole variable domain GAGVSQSPSNKVTEKGKDVELRCDPISGHTALYWYRQSLGQGLEFLIYFQGNSAPDKSGLPSDRFSAERTGGSVSTLTIQRTQQEDSAVYLCASSPLRAAVDFGEGSWLTVV.

V and J are TRBV2 and TRBJ2-7; 9 bases line up with TRBD1. This CDR3 contains 13 residues. The germline V gene encodes CDR1 SNHLY and CDR2 FYNNEI. J was trimmed by 9 bases and V by 6 bases; bases with no gene match: 9. CDR3 in DNA: TGTGCCAGCAGGGGACAGGGAGTTCTAGGGCAGTACGTC. Protein sequence: CASRGQGVLGQYV.

The CDR3 nucleotides are TGCGCCAGCAGCTTTCTGAATGAGCAGTTCTTC. Amino acids: CASSFLNEQFF. The chain carries TRBV5-1 and TRBJ2-1; D gene unclear. The CDR3 totals 11 residues. Germline-derived CDR1 and CDR2 are SGHRS and YFSETQ. Trimming stripped 2 bases from V and 7 bases from J, with 4 bases between.

The V gene is TRBV10-1, the J gene TRBJ2-7; 13 bases fit TRBD2. V dropped 6 bases and J dropped 5; count of bases not matched to a gene: 10. The CDR3 totals 16 residues. Germline loops: CDR1 WNHNN, CDR2 SYGVQD (reference sequence). The CDR3 loop reads CASRTSGRAESNEQYV. The DNA for the CDR3 is TGCGCCAGCAGAACTAGCGGGAGGGCCGAGAGCAACGAGCAGTACGTC.

This chain uses TRBV5-1 with TRBJ1-1; D gene unclear. CDR1 and CDR2 from the germline V gene are SGHRS and YFSETQ. The CDR3 spans 11 residues. V lost 0 bases and J lost 7, with 4 bases in between. The CDR3 DNA reads TGCGCCAGCAGCTTGGGGTATGAAGCTTTCTTT. The encoded protein is CASSLGYEAFF.

The chain is built from TRBV6-1 and TRBJ1-1, with a weak D call TRBD1 (6 bases). V was pared by 4 bases and J by 1 base, with 19 bases between. This CDR3 comprises 17 residues. Germline CDR1 MNHNS, CDR2 SASEGT. CDR3: CASSATGSRGGNTEAFF. CDR3 DNA: TGTGCCAGCAGTGCTACAGGGTCTCGCGGGGGGAACACTGAAGCTTTCTTT.

The rearrangement links TRBV6-2 or TRBV6-3 to TRBJ2-1; possible D gene TRBD1, 6 bases. The CDR3 totals 19 residues. Germline CDR1 MNHEY, CDR2 SVGEGT. The V gene lost 2 bases and the J gene lost 1 base, with 21 bases spanning the gap. CDR3 loop: CASSYHRKTGSLSYNEQFF. For the CDR3, the DNA is TGTGCCAGCAGTTACCATAGGAAGACAGGAAGCCTTTCCTACAATGAGCAGTTCTTC.

The genes are TRBV27 and TRBJ2-1, with 9 bases lining up with TRBD2. The ends lost 3 bases at V and 4 bases at J; junction bases unmatched: 4. Germline CDR1 and CDR2: MNHEY and SMNVEV (reference sequence). The CDR3 is 15 amino acids. This chain's CDR3 is CASSLREGFYNEQFF. DNA for the CDR3: TGTGCCAGCAGTTTGCGGGAGGGATTTTACAATGAGCAGTTCTTC.

The gene calls are TRBV2 and TRBJ1-5; D unresolved. The ends were cut back, 6 bases at V and 3 bases at J, with 12 bases in the middle. The CDR3 length is 14 residues. The germline V gene encodes CDR1 SNHLY and CDR2 FYNNEI. The CDR3 here is CASRQSRDNQPQHF. The CDR3 DNA is TGTGCCAGCAGGCAGTCCCGGGACAATCAGCCCCAGCATTTT.

The genes are TRBV18 and TRBJ1-1; 7 bases are shared with TRBD1. Germline values: CDR1 KGHSH, CDR2 LQKENI. Trimming removed 5 bases from V and 1 base from J; junction bases left unmatched: 4. The length of the CDR3 is 14 residues. This CDR3 reads CASSAGTENTEAFF. CDR3 DNA: TGTGCCAGCTCAGCCGGGACAGAGAACACTGAAGCTTTCTTT.

J is TRBJ1-4 and V is TRBV29-1; possible D gene TRBD1, 6 bases. The V gene lost 6 bases and the J gene lost 7 bases, with 21 bases spanning the gap. Germline values: CDR1 SQVTM, CDR2 ANQGSEA. The CDR3 extends over 15 amino acids. CDR3 nucleotide sequence: TGCAGCGTGGGACCAACAGGGTTTTTCGGTGAAAAACTGTTTTTT. This codes for CSVGPTGFFGEKLFF.

Sample share makes this clone medium-sized. V gene TRBV12-1 combines with J gene TRBJ2-7; TRBD2 is the table's D call, not checked against the DNA. TRBV12-1 has pseudogene status. The CDR3 is made up of 15 amino acids. CDR3 nucleotides: TGTGCCAGCAGCTTTTCTCCGGGATCCACCTACGAGCAGTACGTC. It encodes CASSFSPGSTYEQYV.

The chain has TRBV4-2 and TRBJ2-1, with 9 bases that match TRBD2. Trimming removed 0 bases from V and 4 bases from J; junction bases left unmatched: 4. CDR1 LGHNA and CDR2 YNFKEQ come from the germline V gene. The CDR3 is made up of 16 amino acids. DNA for the CDR3: TGTGCCAGCAGCCAAGAGTGGCGGGGGGGATACAATGAGCAGTTCTTC. Translating it yields CASSQEWRGGYNEQFF.

The genes are TRBV7-3 and TRBJ2-1, with 7 nucleotides matching TRBD1. The germline V gene has CDR1 SGHTA and CDR2 FQGTGA. V shed 5 bases and J 4 bases; nucleotides not matched to a gene: 2. This CDR3 region has 13 residues. In nucleotides, the CDR3 is TGTGCCAGCAGCCGGGACAGTTACAATGAGCAGTTCTTC. Its protein product is CASSRDSYNEQFF. The full variable domain, rest sourced from reference TRBV7-3 and TRBJ2-1, is GAGVSQTPSNKVTEKGKYVELRCDPISGHTALYWYRQSLGQGPEFLIYFQGTGAADDSGLPNDRFFAVRPEGSVSTLKIQRTERGDSAVYLCASSRDSYNEQFFGPGTRLTVL.